This T cell receptor (beta chain) was recorded in a study of blood T cell repertoires in COVID-19. About the study: The samples span acute and convalescent COVID-19 from the United States, Italy and Spain. T cells, B-cell-depleted T cells, or PBMCs supplied cDNA or gDNA.

Each recovered donor of Cohort 3 presented with two negative PCRs, clearance, or symptom resolution. Authors' methods: Amplification from reference gene primers served as the basis for estimated nucleated cell counts. Some clones are missing from TCRdb's copy, which holds only in-frame ones; the method was immunoSEQ multiplex PCR. V and J calls and clone size follow that table, whereas D and trimming were derived from the DNA. The data contain 110,000 to 150,000 clones, 86% of them singletons. Per the germline V gene, CDR1 is MDHEN and CDR2 is SYDVKM. V was trimmed by 6 bases and J by 2 bases, leaving 17 bases between them. CDR3 size: 16 residues.

This chain uses TRBV28 with TRBJ1-5; D not certain. Sequencing was performed on PBMCs or T cells enriched from blood (not recorded which). This receptor was identified in a man in his forties or fifties who had recovered from COVID-19. CDR3 nucleotide sequence: TGTGCCAGCAGCTCACGACGGTTCGGAGGCAATCAGCCCCAGCATTTT. This sequence encodes CASSSRRFGGNQPQHF.